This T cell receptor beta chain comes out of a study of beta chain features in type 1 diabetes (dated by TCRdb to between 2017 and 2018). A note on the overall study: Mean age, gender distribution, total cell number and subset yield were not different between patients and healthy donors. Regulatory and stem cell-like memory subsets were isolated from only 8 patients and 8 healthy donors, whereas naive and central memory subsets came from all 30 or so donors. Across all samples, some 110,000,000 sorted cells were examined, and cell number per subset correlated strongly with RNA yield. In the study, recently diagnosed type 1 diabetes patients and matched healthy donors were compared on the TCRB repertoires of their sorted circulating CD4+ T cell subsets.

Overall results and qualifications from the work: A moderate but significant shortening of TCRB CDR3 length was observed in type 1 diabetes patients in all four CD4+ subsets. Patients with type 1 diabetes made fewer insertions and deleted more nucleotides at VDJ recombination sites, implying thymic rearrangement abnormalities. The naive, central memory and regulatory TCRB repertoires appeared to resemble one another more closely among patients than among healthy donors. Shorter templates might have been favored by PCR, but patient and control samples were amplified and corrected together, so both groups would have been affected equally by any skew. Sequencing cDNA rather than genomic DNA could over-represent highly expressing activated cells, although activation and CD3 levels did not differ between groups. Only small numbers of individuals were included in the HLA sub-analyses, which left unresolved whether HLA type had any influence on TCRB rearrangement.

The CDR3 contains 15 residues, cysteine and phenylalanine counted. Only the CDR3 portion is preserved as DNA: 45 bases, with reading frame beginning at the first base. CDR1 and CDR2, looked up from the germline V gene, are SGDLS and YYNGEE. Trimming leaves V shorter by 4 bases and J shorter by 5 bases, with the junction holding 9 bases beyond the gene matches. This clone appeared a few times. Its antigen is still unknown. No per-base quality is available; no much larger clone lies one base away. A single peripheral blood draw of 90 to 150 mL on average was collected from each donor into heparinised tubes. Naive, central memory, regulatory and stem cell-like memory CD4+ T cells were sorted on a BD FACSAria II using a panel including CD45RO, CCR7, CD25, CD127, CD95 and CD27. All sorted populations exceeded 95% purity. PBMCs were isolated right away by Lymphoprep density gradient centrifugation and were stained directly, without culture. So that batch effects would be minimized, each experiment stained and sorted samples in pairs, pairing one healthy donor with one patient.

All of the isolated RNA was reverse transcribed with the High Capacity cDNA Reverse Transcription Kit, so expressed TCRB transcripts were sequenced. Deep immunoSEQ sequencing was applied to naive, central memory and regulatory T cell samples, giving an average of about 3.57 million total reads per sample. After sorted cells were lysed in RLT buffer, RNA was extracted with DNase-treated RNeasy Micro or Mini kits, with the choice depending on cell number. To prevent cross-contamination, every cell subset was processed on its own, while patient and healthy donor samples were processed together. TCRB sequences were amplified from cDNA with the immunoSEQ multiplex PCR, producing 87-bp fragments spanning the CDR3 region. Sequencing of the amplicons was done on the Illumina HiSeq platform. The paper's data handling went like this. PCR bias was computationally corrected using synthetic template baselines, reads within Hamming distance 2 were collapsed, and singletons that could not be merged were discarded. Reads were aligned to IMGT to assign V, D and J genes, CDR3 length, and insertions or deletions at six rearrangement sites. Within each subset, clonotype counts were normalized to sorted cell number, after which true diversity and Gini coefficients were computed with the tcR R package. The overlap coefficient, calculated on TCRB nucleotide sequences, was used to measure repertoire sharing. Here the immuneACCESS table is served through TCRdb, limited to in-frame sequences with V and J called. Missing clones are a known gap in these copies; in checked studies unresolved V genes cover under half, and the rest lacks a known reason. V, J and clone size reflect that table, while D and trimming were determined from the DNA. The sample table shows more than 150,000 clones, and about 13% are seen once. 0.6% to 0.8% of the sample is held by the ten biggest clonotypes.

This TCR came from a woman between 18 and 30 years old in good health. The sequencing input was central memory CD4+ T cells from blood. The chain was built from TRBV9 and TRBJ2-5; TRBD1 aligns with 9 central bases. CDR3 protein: CASSSVGTGRETQYF. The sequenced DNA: TGTGCCAGCAGCTCCGTCGGGACAGGGCGGGAGACCCAGTACTTC. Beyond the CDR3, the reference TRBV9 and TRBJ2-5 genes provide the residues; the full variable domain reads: DSGVTQTPKHLITATGQRVTLRCSPRSGDLSVYWYQQSLDQGLQFLIQYYNGEERAKGNILERFSAQQFPDLHSELNLSSLELGDSALYFCASSSVGTGRETQYFGPGTRLLVL.